Below are 14 T cell receptor beta chains sequenced from a single sample in a study of blood T cell repertoires in COVID-19 (dated by TCRdb to the early 2020s). Library construction relied on the immunoSEQ multiplex PCR assay. The table comes from immuneACCESS by way of TCRdb, which keeps in-frame sequences with V and J called. Part of the clones is missing from these tables; in studies checked, under half for an unresolved V gene and the rest for unknown reasons. The sample table shows 470,000 or so clones, and roughly 89% are seen once. Of the sample, 4.3% falls within the top ten clones. Sequences were obtained from peripheral blood. The source of these receptors is a woman younger than 45 with acute or convalescent COVID-19.

The chain recombines TRBV6-5 with TRBJ2-3, with TRBD2 matching 11 bases. There are 15 residues in the CDR3. In germline, CDR1 is MNHEY, CDR2 SVGAGI. The trim removed 6 bases at V and 8 bases at J, leaving 10 bases unmatched. The CDR3 loop reads CASRQIAGGRATQYF. In DNA form, the CDR3 reads TGTGCCAGCAGACAGATAGCGGGGGGGCGAGCTACGCAGTATTTT.

The chain employs TRBV6-5 and TRBJ2-1; D is ambiguous. This CDR3 is 12 amino acids long. CDR1 is MNHEY and CDR2 is SVGAGI in the germline V gene. V was pared by 8 bases and J by 6 bases, with 11 bases between. For the CDR3, the DNA is TGTGCCAGCGGAACTACCACCAATGAGCAGTTCTTC. Its protein product is CASGTTTNEQFF.

This clone was picked up a small number of times. The rearrangement links TRBV12-3 or TRBV12-4 to TRBJ1-1, with D possibly TRBD1 on 6 matching bases. V shed 6 bases and J shed 4 bases, with 9 bases lying between them. This CDR3 has 12 amino acids. CDR3 in DNA: TGTGCCAGCAGCACAGGGACCACTGAAGCTTTCTTT. This sequence encodes CASSTGTTEAFF.

J is TRBJ2-3 and V is TRBV7-2; perhaps TRBD1 as D (5 bases). V was shortened by 2 bases and J by 1 base, with 10 bases between the two germline ends. The V gene's germline CDR1 is SGHTA and CDR2 FQGNSA. CDR3 size: 15 residues. In nucleotides, the CDR3 is TGTGCCAGCAGCTTACTTCCCAGGGGCACAGATACGCAGTATTTT. Residues: CASSLLPRGTDTQYF.

V usage is TRBV30 and J usage is TRBJ1-1; unclear D gene. CDR1 and CDR2 (germline): GTSNPN, SVGIG (reference sequence). V was clipped by 2 bases and J by 7 bases, with 11 bases between them. This CDR3 spans 12 amino acids. The CDR3 here is CAWSRRRFEAFF. The CDR3, as DNA: TGTGCCTGGAGTCGGCGGAGATTTGAAGCTTTCTTT. Full variable domain (remainder filled in from reference TRBV30 and TRBJ1-1): SQTIHQWPATLVQPVGSPLSLECTVEGTSNPNLYWYRQAAGRGLQLLFYSVGIGQISSEVPQNLSASRPQDRQFILSSKKLLLSDSGFYLCAWSRRRFEAFFGQGTRLTVV.

This clone was seen many times. Here the CDR3 DNA reads TGTGCCAGCAGTCAGACTGTAAACAATGAGCAGTTCTTC. Encoded protein: CASSQTVNNEQFF. The chain links TRBV7-3 to TRBJ2-1; D not resolved. This CDR3 region has 13 residues. CDR1 is SGHTA, CDR2 FQGTGA, per germline. Trimming shortened V by 6 bases and J by 5 bases, and 11 bases separated the two germline ends.

The chain recombines TRBV10-3 with TRBJ2-4; D possibly corresponds to TRBD2 (5 bases). This CDR3 contains 13 residues. V was clipped by 3 bases and J by 8 bases, with 11 bases between them. Germline V gives CDR1 ENHRY, CDR2 SYGVKD. The chain's CDR3 is CAISDEGRDIQYF. The DNA of the CDR3 is TGTGCCATCAGTGATGAGGGAAGAGACATTCAGTACTTC.

The rearrangement uses TRBV7-9 and TRBJ2-2; 8 bases line up with TRBD2. The CDR3 loop spans 15 amino acids. J was trimmed by 6 bases and V by 3 bases; bases with no gene match: 6. Germline CDR1 SEHNR, CDR2 FQNEAQ (reference sequence). CDR3 nucleotides: TGTGCCAGCAGCTTCGGGAGGGGGTTGGCCGGGGAGCTGTTTTTT. Protein product: CASSFGRGLAGELFF.

This chain connects TRBV7-9 to TRBJ2-5; possible D gene TRBD1, 6 bases. Germline-derived CDR1 and CDR2 are SEHNR and FQNEAQ (reference sequence). Trimming stripped 5 bases from V and 4 bases from J, with 17 bases between. The CDR3 has 15 residues. The CDR3 coding sequence is TGTGCCAGCAGCCCCGGACAGCTAGCATTAGAGACCCAGTACTTC. This translates into CASSPGQLALETQYF.

The CDR3 nucleotides read TGTGCCAGCAGACTACAGGGGACTGAAGCTTTCTTT. This encodes CASRLQGTEAFF. This chain connects TRBV2 to TRBJ1-1, with 7 bases fitting TRBD1. CDR3 size: 12 residues. CDR1 and CDR2 from the germline V gene are SNHLY and FYNNEI. Trimming at V came to 6 bases and at J to 5 bases, leaving 3 bases not matched to a gene.

In this sample, this clone turned up once. Written as DNA, the CDR3 is TGTGCCACCAGCAGTGCAGGGGGCTCCTACAATGAGCAGTTCTTC. Its translation is CATSSAGGSYNEQFF. The rearrangement links TRBV15 to TRBJ2-1; 7 nucleotides line up with TRBD1. After removal of 3 bases from V and 0 bases from J, the junction contained 2 bases not matched to a gene. The CDR3 has 15 amino acids. Germline-derived CDR1 and CDR2 are LNHNV and YYDKDF (reference sequence).

The V gene is TRBV3-1 (or the pseudogene TRBV3-2), the J gene TRBJ1-1, with D perhaps matching TRBD1 (6 bases). The CDR3 covers 13 residues. Germline V gene data show CDR1 as LGHDT and CDR2 as YNNKEL (reference sequence). V lost 1 base and J 7 bases, leaving 10 bases between the germline ends. The CDR3 DNA reads as TGTGCCAGCAGCCAAGGCGCGACAGGTGAAGCTTTCTTT. It encodes CASSQGATGEAFF.

This clone was seen a single time. J is TRBJ1-6 and V is TRBV5-4, with D hard to call. The V end was cut by 2 bases, the J end by 7 bases, with 10 bases between. CDR3 length: 14 amino acids. The V gene's germline CDR1 is SGHNT and CDR2 YYREEE (reference sequence). This chain's CDR3 is CASSFVTMNSPLHF. The CDR3 nucleotides read TGTGCCAGCAGCTTTGTAACAATGAATTCACCCCTCCACTTT.

The genes are TRBV19 and TRBJ2-1, with D perhaps matching TRBD2 (6 bases). CDR1 and CDR2 from the germline V gene are LNHDA and SQIVND (reference sequence). V lost 6 bases and J lost 0, with 12 bases in between. The CDR3 totals 15 residues. The CDR3 DNA reads as TGTGCCAGTAGCCCGGGGGACCCCTCCTACAATGAGCAGTTCTTC. Protein: CASSPGDPSYNEQFF.